Following are 23 T cell receptor beta chains from one sample sequenced in a study of T cells in localized non-small cell lung cancer. This table comes from immunoSEQ multiplex PCR, and its TCRdb copy is limited to in-frame clones, with some not included. The data hold about 31,000 clones, with under 95% observed a single time. The material was peripheral blood, obtained before any cancer treatment. All receptors derive from a woman aged 40-69 years with stage I lung adenocarcinoma.

The gene calls are TRBV4-3 and TRBJ2-3; D is uncertain. Trimming removed 0 bases at V and 2 bases at J, with 6 bases between. The CDR3 runs 14 residues. Germline V gene lookup returns CDR1 LGHNA and CDR2 YSLEER. The CDR3, as DNA: TGCGCCAGCAGCCAAGAACGATACACAGATACGCAGTATTTT. It codes for CASSQERYTDTQYF.

V usage is TRBV10-3 and J usage is TRBJ2-1; D is uncertain. Between the trimmed V and J ends, which lost 3 bases and 6 bases, there was a span of 3 bases. This CDR3 region has 11 residues. Germline CDR1 and CDR2: ENHRY and SYGVKD. The CDR3: CAISDINEQFF. CDR3 in DNA: TGTGCCATCAGTGATATCAATGAGCAGTTCTTC.

This clone appeared a few times. This chain joins TRBV6-6 and TRBJ2-7; D unclear. The CDR3 totals 14 residues. The V gene lost 5 bases and the J gene lost 0 bases, with 11 bases spanning the gap. Germline V CDR1 and CDR2: MNHNY, SVGAGI (reference sequence). DNA of the CDR3: TGTGCCAGCAGTCAGACAAAAGACTCCTACGAGCAGTACTTC. Translating it yields CASSQTKDSYEQYF.

This clone is a singleton in its sample. The J gene is TRBJ1-1, the V gene TRBV11-3, with 10 bases identical to TRBD1. Per germline, CDR1 SGHNT and CDR2 YENEEA. The CDR3 extends over 14 amino acids. The V gene end was trimmed by 3 bases and the J gene end by 4 bases; junction bases not matched to a gene: 2. CDR3 sequence reads: CASSLGQGSTEAFF. As DNA, the CDR3 is TGTGCCAGCAGCTTGGGACAGGGGAGCACTGAAGCTTTCTTT. Full variable domain (remainder filled in from reference TRBV11-3 and TRBJ1-1): EAGVVQSPRYKIIEKKQPVAFWCNPISGHNTLYWYLQNLGQGPELLIRYENEEAVDDSQLPKDRFSAERLKGVDSTLKIQPAELGDSAVYLCASSLGQGSTEAFFGQGTRLTVV.

The rearrangement uses TRBV27 and TRBJ1-6; D is ambiguous. Trimming shortened V by 8 bases and J by 4 bases, and 3 bases separated the two germline ends. CDR1 is MNHEY and CDR2 is SMNVEV in the germline V gene (reference sequence). There are 11 residues in the CDR3. The CDR3 here is CASLYNSPLHF. The CDR3, as DNA: TGTGCCAGCTTGTATAATTCACCCCTCCACTTT.

This clone showed up just once. The chain employs TRBV28 and TRBJ2-4, with TRBD2 matching 11 bases. Germline CDR1 and CDR2: MDHEN and SYDVKM. The trim removed 10 bases at V and 8 bases at J, leaving 10 bases unmatched. The CDR3 has 14 residues. CDR3 in DNA: TGTGCCACACACCCTAGCGGGGGGTTATACATTCAGTACTTC. Its translation is CATHPSGGLYIQYF.

V usage is TRBV7-8 and J usage is TRBJ1-4; 9 nucleotides agree with TRBD1. CDR3 length equals 14 residues. CDR1 SGHVS and CDR2 FQNEAQ come from the germline V gene. The J segment lost 10 bases and the V segment lost 3 bases, leaving 6 bases of the junction unmatched. As DNA, the CDR3 is TGTGCCAGCAGCTTCGGACAGGGGCAAGCAAAACTGTTTTTT. Translated, it gives CASSFGQGQAKLFF.

This chain connects TRBV28 to TRBJ1-4, with D uncertain. The germline gives CDR1 MDHEN, CDR2 SYDVKM. This CDR3 is 13 amino acids long. The ends were cut back, 5 bases at V and 0 bases at J, with 4 bases in the middle. The CDR3 nucleotides are TGTGCCAGCAGTAGCCCAACTAATGAAAAACTGTTTTTT. Residues: CASSSPTNEKLFF.

J is TRBJ2-7 and V is TRBV21-1; no check of the table's D call, TRBD1, against the DNA was made. TRBV21-1 is termed a pseudogene. This CDR3 is built from 16 residues. Here the CDR3 reads CASSTKSGGSSYEQYF. The CDR3, as DNA: TGTGCCAGCAGCACCAAATCAGGGGGGTCCTCCTACGAGCAGTACTTC.

The chain has TRBV7-8 and TRBJ1-4; no clear D. Trimming took off 1 base at V and 4 bases at J, with 13 bases between the two ends. The length of the CDR3 is 16 residues. CDR1 is SGHVS, CDR2 FQNEAQ, per germline. CDR3 residues: CASSLDWNRYNEKLFF. The CDR3 DNA follows: TGTGCCAGCAGCTTAGATTGGAACAGATATAATGAAAAACTGTTTTTT.

The chain has TRBV9 and TRBJ2-3; 9 nucleotides align to TRBD1. The CDR3 is 14 amino acids. The germline gives CDR1 SGDLS, CDR2 YYNGEE. With V trimmed by 4 bases and J by 5 bases, 5 bases remained unmatched. The DNA for the CDR3 is TGTGCCAGCAGCTACAGGGGGCGCAAAGATACGCAGTATTTT. It yields the protein CASSYRGRKDTQYF.

This chain joins TRBV6-1 and TRBJ1-2; no definite D call. This CDR3 is 15 amino acids long. Per the germline V gene, CDR1 is MNHNS and CDR2 is SASEGT. V was clipped by 2 bases and J by 4 bases, with 14 bases between them. Here the CDR3 reads CASSENGRGAYGYTF. In DNA, the CDR3 is TGTGCCAGCAGTGAAAACGGACGGGGAGCCTATGGCTACACCTTC.

This chain joins TRBV29-1 and TRBJ2-7, with 7 bases aligning to TRBD1. The length of the CDR3 is 12 residues. CDR1 is SQVTM, CDR2 ANQGSEA, per germline. V lost 3 bases to trimming and J lost 2 bases; unmatched junction nucleotides: 1. The CDR3 loop is CSVETGTYEQYF. CDR3 sequence (DNA): TGCAGCGTTGAGACAGGGACCTACGAGCAGTACTTC.

J is TRBJ1-3 and V is TRBV7-6, with a weak D call TRBD1 (6 bases). Germline CDR1 SGHVS, CDR2 FNYEAQ. The V gene lost 3 bases and the J gene lost 0 bases, with 15 bases spanning the gap. The CDR3 sequence is 17 residues long. In DNA, the CDR3 is TGTGCCAGCAGCTTGGCTCAAGGACAGAGCTCTGGAAACACCATATATTTT. It codes for CASSLAQGQSSGNTIYF.

This chain joins TRBV18 and TRBJ1-6; D ambiguous. This CDR3 region has 13 residues. The germline V gene encodes CDR1 KGHSH and CDR2 LQKENI. V was pared by 4 bases and J by 3 bases, with 4 bases between. The CDR3 reads CASSQNYNSPLHF. The CDR3 nucleotides are TGTGCCAGCTCACAGAACTATAATTCACCCCTCCACTTT.

The chain joins TRBV6-5 to TRBJ1-1, with 8 bases identical to TRBD1. The ends lost 6 bases at V and 4 bases at J; junction bases unmatched: 10. Per the germline V gene, CDR1 is MNHEY and CDR2 is SVGAGI. The CDR3 spans 15 residues. The CDR3 DNA reads as TGTGCCAGCAGGTCGCAGGGGGCCGGGGGCACTGAAGCTTTCTTT. Translating gives CASRSQGAGGTEAFF.

The chain employs TRBV6-5 and TRBJ2-1, with 10 bases that match TRBD2. CDR1 MNHEY and CDR2 SVGAGI come from the germline V gene. The junction had 5 bases not matched to a gene; V was cut back by 7 bases and J by 2 bases. The CDR3 spans 15 residues. CDR3 loop: CASNPSGGTYNEQFF. DNA for the CDR3: TGTGCCAGCAATCCTAGCGGGGGAACCTACAATGAGCAGTTCTTC.

This chain links TRBV11-3 with TRBJ2-2; D is unresolved. The CDR3 extends over 14 amino acids. Germline CDR1 reads SGHNT; CDR2 reads YENEEA. With 3 bases removed from V and 7 bases from J, the gap between germline ends came to 12 bases. CDR3 coding DNA: TGTGCCAGCAGCTTTGCTACAACGGGCGGGGAGCTGTTTTTT. It specifies CASSFATTGGELFF.

V gene TRBV13 combines with J gene TRBJ2-2, with D possibly matching TRBD2 (5 bases). CDR3 length equals 17 residues. V lost 5 bases and J 1 base, leaving 17 bases between the germline ends. Germline V CDR1 and CDR2: PRHDT, FYEKMQ (reference sequence). CDR3 region: CASSPHRRSGNTGELFF. The CDR3 DNA reads TGTGCCAGCAGCCCCCATAGGAGGTCGGGGAACACCGGGGAGCTGTTTTTT.

The chain couples TRBV7-8 to TRBJ1-6; D call uncertain. Germline-derived CDR1 and CDR2 are SGHVS and FQNEAQ. Trimming pared 5 bases from V and 7 bases from J, leaving 12 bases between. The CDR3 contains 14 residues. The DNA of the CDR3 is TGTGCCAGCAGCACTCAGACTTCAAATTCACCCCTCCACTTT. It specifies CASSTQTSNSPLHF.

This chain connects TRBV5-1 to TRBJ2-3, with D uncertain. CDR3 length: 17 amino acids. V gave up 2 bases and J gave up 0 bases, with 16 bases separating them. Per germline, CDR1 SGHRS and CDR2 YFSETQ. CDR3 DNA: TGCGCCAGCAGCTTACGGCTGTCGGTGACTAGCACAGATACGCAGTATTTT. Translated, it gives CASSLRLSVTSTDTQYF.

This clone was observed a few times. The chain carries TRBV9 and TRBJ1-4; D is ambiguous. Germline values: CDR1 SGDLS, CDR2 YYNGEE. CDR3 length: 13 residues. V lost 5 bases and J lost 0, with 5 bases in between. Written as DNA, the CDR3 is TGTGCCAGCAGTGATGCAACTAATGAAAAACTGTTTTTT. It codes for CASSDATNEKLFF.

This sequence joins TRBV7-6 and TRBJ2-3; 8 positions agree with TRBD1. The trim removed 5 bases at V and 4 bases at J, leaving 2 bases unmatched. The CDR3 sequence is 13 residues long. Germline V gives CDR1 SGHVS, CDR2 FNYEAQ. CDR3 region: CASSKDRADTQYF. The CDR3 region has the DNA TGTGCCAGCAGCAAGGACAGGGCAGATACGCAGTATTTT.